This is a list of T cell receptor beta chains from one sample in a study of OX40 agonist ivuxolimab in advanced cancers. Assay: immunoSEQ multiplex PCR; the TCRdb copy retains only in-frame clones and omits some. This repertoire shows roughly 25,000 clones, around 86% found once; its top ten account for less than 40%. This specimen was CD4+ or CD8+ T cells sorted from blood, taken in a trial of the OX40 agonist ivuxolimab. The receptors were gathered from an adult with an advanced solid tumor such as melanoma, head and neck, liver or kidney cancer. Both conserved end residues are part of each CDR3. Each record gives: V gene, clone size, J gene, D gene, CDR3 protein, CDR3 DNA. A D gene is named only where the DNA matches it firmly. Clone size, where shown, is once, few, many, or a class for clones that have expanded.

v_call: TRBV4-1
clone_size: .
j_call: TRBJ2-7
d_call: .
cdr3_aa: CASSQATSSTYEQYF
cdr3_nt: TGCGCCAGCAGCCAAGCCACTAGCAGCACCTACGAGCAGTACTTC

v_call: TRBV27
clone_size: .
j_call: TRBJ1-2
d_call: .
cdr3_aa: CASSPKQGFYGYTF
cdr3_nt: TGTGCCAGCAGTCCTAAACAGGGCTTCTATGGCTACACCTTC

v_call: TRBV7-8
clone_size: .
j_call: TRBJ1-6
d_call: .
cdr3_aa: CASSLLDSPLHF
cdr3_nt: TGTGCCAGCAGCTTACTGGATTCACCCCTCCACTTT

v_call: TRBV30
clone_size: .
j_call: TRBJ2-3
d_call: TRBD1
cdr3_aa: CAWSGGTGGPDTQYF
cdr3_nt: TGTGCCTGGAGTGGAGGGACAGGGGGCCCAGATACGCAGTATTTT

v_call: TRBV5-5
clone_size: few
j_call: TRBJ1-6
d_call: .
cdr3_aa: CASSQGYNSPLHF
cdr3_nt: TGTGCCAGCTCTCAAGGGTATAATTCACCCCTCCACTTT

v_call: TRBV6-5
clone_size: .
j_call: TRBJ2-1
d_call: .
cdr3_aa: CASSQGTLNEQFF
cdr3_nt: TGTGCCAGCAGTCAGGGGACTCTGAATGAGCAGTTCTTC

v_call: TRBV6-6
clone_size: once
j_call: TRBJ2-3
d_call: .
cdr3_aa: CASSYSSFSTQYF
cdr3_nt: TGTGCCAGCAGTTACTCTTCGTTCAGTACGCAGTATTTT

v_call: TRBV9
clone_size: .
j_call: TRBJ2-1
d_call: .
cdr3_aa: CASSVSDYNEQFF
cdr3_nt: TGTGCCAGCAGCGTATCAGACTACAATGAGCAGTTCTTC

v_call: TRBV6-5
clone_size: .
j_call: TRBJ1-4
d_call: TRBD1
cdr3_aa: CASTGGRTEKLFF
cdr3_nt: TGTGCCAGCACAGGGGGCCGTACTGAAAAACTGTTTTTT

v_call: TRBV6-1
clone_size: .
j_call: TRBJ2-7
d_call: TRBD2
cdr3_aa: CASSEQRGGHYEQYF
cdr3_nt: TGTGCCAGCAGTGAGCAGCGGGGGGGTCACTACGAGCAGTACTTC

v_call: TRBV13
clone_size: .
j_call: TRBJ1-2
d_call: TRBD1
cdr3_aa: CASSNRDRGTYGYTF
cdr3_nt: TGTGCCAGCAGCAACCGGGACAGGGGAACCTATGGCTACACCTTC

v_call: TRBV6-1
clone_size: .
j_call: TRBJ2-7
d_call: .
cdr3_aa: CASSNRVFSSYEQYF
cdr3_nt: TGTGCCAGCAGTAACAGGGTGTTTAGCTCCTACGAGCAGTACTTC

v_call: TRBV27
clone_size: .
j_call: TRBJ2-5
d_call: TRBD1
cdr3_aa: CASSLSEGAWETQYF
cdr3_nt: TGTGCCAGCAGTTTATCCGAGGGGGCATGGGAGACCCAGTACTTC

v_call: TRBV4-1
clone_size: .
j_call: TRBJ1-1
d_call: .
cdr3_aa: CASSQGTSNTEAFF
cdr3_nt: TGCGCCAGCAGCCAAGGGACCTCGAACACTGAAGCTTTCTTT

v_call: TRBV6-5
clone_size: once
j_call: TRBJ1-4
d_call: .
cdr3_aa: CASSYSYGNEKLFF
cdr3_nt: TGTGCCAGCAGTTACTCGTACGGGAATGAAAAACTGTTTTTT

v_call: TRBV25-1
clone_size: .
j_call: TRBJ1-2
d_call: .
cdr3_aa: CASSEGLNLPYGYTF
cdr3_nt: TGTGCCAGCAGTGAGGGGCTCAACTTACCCTATGGCTACACCTTC

v_call: TRBV21-1
clone_size: few
j_call: TRBJ1-6
d_call: .
cdr3_aa: CASSLRAVHSYNSPLHF
cdr3_nt: TGTGCCAGCAGCCTGAGGGCAGTACACTCCTATAATTCACCCCTCCACTTT

v_call: TRBV27
clone_size: few
j_call: TRBJ2-7
d_call: .
cdr3_aa: CASSLGDGSYEQYF
cdr3_nt: TGTGCCAGCAGTTTAGGGGACGGATCCTACGAGCAGTACTTC

v_call: TRBV4-1
clone_size: .
j_call: TRBJ1-2
d_call: TRBD1
cdr3_aa: CASSQTRNRDSENYGYTF
cdr3_nt: TGCGCCAGCAGCCAAACTCGAAACCGGGACAGCGAAAACTATGGCTACACCTTC

v_call: TRBV7-9
clone_size: .
j_call: TRBJ2-3
d_call: .
cdr3_aa: CASSFSGAQTDTQYF
cdr3_nt: TGTGCCAGCAGCTTTTCGGGGGCCCAAACAGATACGCAGTATTTT

v_call: TRBV5-6
clone_size: .
j_call: TRBJ1-5
d_call: .
cdr3_aa: CASSLIQDSNQPQHF
cdr3_nt: TGTGCCAGCAGCCTAATCCAGGATAGCAATCAGCCCCAGCATTTT

v_call: TRBV7-9
clone_size: .
j_call: TRBJ2-2
d_call: .
cdr3_aa: CASPFAGELFF
cdr3_nt: TGTGCCAGCCCTTTCGCCGGGGAGCTGTTTTTT

v_call: TRBV6-1
clone_size: .
j_call: TRBJ2-3
d_call: TRBD2
cdr3_aa: CASSGLAGADTQYF
cdr3_nt: TGTGCCAGCAGTGGACTAGCGGGAGCAGATACGCAGTATTTT

v_call: TRBV11-2
clone_size: .
j_call: TRBJ1-5
d_call: TRBD1
cdr3_aa: CASSLAGGGQPQHF
cdr3_nt: TGTGCCAGCAGCTTAGCAGGGGGCGGGCAGCCCCAGCATTTT

v_call: TRBV27
clone_size: .
j_call: TRBJ2-1
d_call: .
cdr3_aa: CASSLFAYYNEQFF
cdr3_nt: TGTGCCAGCAGTTTATTCGCCTACTACAATGAGCAGTTCTTC

v_call: TRBV7-9
clone_size: .
j_call: TRBJ2-1
d_call: TRBD2
cdr3_aa: CASRTGGLDEQFF
cdr3_nt: TGTGCCAGCAGGACGGGGGGGCTCGATGAGCAGTTCTTC

v_call: TRBV29-1
clone_size: .
j_call: TRBJ2-7
d_call: .
cdr3_aa: CSVVVGSTYEQYF
cdr3_nt: TGCAGCGTTGTCGTGGGGAGCACCTACGAGCAGTACTTC

v_call: TRBV28
clone_size: .
j_call: TRBJ2-1
d_call: TRBD2
cdr3_aa: CASSGTSATYNEQFF
cdr3_nt: TGTGCCAGCAGTGGGACTAGCGCTACCTACAATGAGCAGTTCTTC

v_call: TRBV13
clone_size: .
j_call: TRBJ2-2
d_call: .
cdr3_aa: CASSLAGIITGELFF
cdr3_nt: TGTGCCAGCAGCTTGGCCGGGATTATCACCGGGGAGCTGTTTTTT

v_call: TRBV4-1
clone_size: .
j_call: TRBJ2-5
d_call: .
cdr3_aa: CASSQDARETQYF
cdr3_nt: TGCGCCAGCAGCCAAGATGCCCGGGAGACCCAGTACTTC

v_call: TRBV5-1
clone_size: .
j_call: TRBJ2-2
d_call: .
cdr3_aa: CASTDREVLIAGELFF
cdr3_nt: TGCGCCAGCACCGACAGGGAGGTCTTGATCGCCGGGGAGCTGTTTTTT

v_call: TRBV6-5
clone_size: once
j_call: TRBJ2-3
d_call: .
cdr3_aa: CASSIGRRTDTQYF
cdr3_nt: TGTGCCAGCAGTATCGGTCGGCGCACAGATACGCAGTATTTT

v_call: TRBV9
clone_size: .
j_call: TRBJ2-7
d_call: .
cdr3_aa: CASSETPSYEQYF
cdr3_nt: TGTGCCAGCAGCGAGACACCTTCCTACGAGCAGTACTTC

v_call: TRBV28
clone_size: .
j_call: TRBJ2-7
d_call: .
cdr3_aa: CASRKTDRASYEQYF
cdr3_nt: TGTGCCAGCAGGAAGACGGACCGAGCCTCCTACGAGCAGTACTTC

v_call: TRBV9
clone_size: .
j_call: TRBJ2-1
d_call: TRBD1
cdr3_aa: CASSARDRGAYNEQFF
cdr3_nt: TGTGCCAGCAGCGCCCGGGACAGGGGAGCCTACAATGAGCAGTTCTTC

v_call: TRBV9
clone_size: .
j_call: TRBJ2-1
d_call: .
cdr3_aa: CASSPEGYPYEQFF
cdr3_nt: TGTGCCAGCAGCCCCGAGGGCTACCCTTATGAGCAGTTCTTC

v_call: TRBV6-5
clone_size: .
j_call: TRBJ2-7
d_call: .
cdr3_aa: CASSPPGWGDEQYF
cdr3_nt: TGTGCCAGCAGTCCCCCAGGTTGGGGAGACGAGCAGTACTTC

v_call: TRBV15
clone_size: .
j_call: TRBJ2-3
d_call: TRBD2
cdr3_aa: CATEGELAGAADTQYF
cdr3_nt: TGTGCCACCGAGGGTGAACTAGCGGGAGCGGCAGATACGCAGTATTTT

v_call: TRBV5-1
clone_size: once
j_call: TRBJ2-6
d_call: .
cdr3_aa: CASATPGANVLTF
cdr3_nt: TGCGCCAGCGCGACACCAGGGGCCAACGTCCTGACTTTC

v_call: TRBV28
clone_size: .
j_call: TRBJ1-2
d_call: .
cdr3_aa: CASSLRQVRGYTF
cdr3_nt: TGTGCCAGCAGCCTTCGACAGGTTAGAGGCTACACCTTC

v_call: TRBV15
clone_size: .
j_call: TRBJ2-7
d_call: TRBD2
cdr3_aa: CATRGTSGSNEQYF
cdr3_nt: TGTGCCACCAGAGGGACTAGCGGGAGTAACGAGCAGTACTTC

v_call: TRBV4-1
clone_size: once
j_call: TRBJ2-4
d_call: .
cdr3_aa: CASGLGVLAKNIQYF
cdr3_nt: TGCGCCAGCGGCTTGGGAGTTTTAGCCAAAAACATTCAGTACTTC

v_call: TRBV28
clone_size: .
j_call: TRBJ2-1
d_call: TRBD2
cdr3_aa: CASSGYAGVNEQFF
cdr3_nt: TGTGCCAGCAGTGGGTATGCGGGAGTCAATGAGCAGTTCTTC

v_call: TRBV7-9
clone_size: .
j_call: TRBJ1-2
d_call: .
cdr3_aa: CASSPGTDFYGYTF
cdr3_nt: TGTGCCAGCAGCCCTGGGACGGACTTTTATGGCTACACCTTC

v_call: TRBV27
clone_size: .
j_call: TRBJ2-1
d_call: TRBD2
cdr3_aa: CASSLSRLAGLSYNEQFF
cdr3_nt: TGTGCCAGCAGTTTATCGAGGCTAGCGGGTCTCTCCTACAATGAGCAGTTCTTC

v_call: TRBV5-6
clone_size: .
j_call: TRBJ1-4
d_call: TRBD1
cdr3_aa: CASSSKDRGERKLFF
cdr3_nt: TGTGCCAGCAGCTCGAAGGACAGGGGAGAGCGGAAACTGTTTTTT

v_call: TRBV9
clone_size: .
j_call: TRBJ1-6
d_call: .
cdr3_aa: CASSVGNYNSPLHF
cdr3_nt: TGTGCCAGCAGCGTAGGCAATTATAATTCACCCCTCCACTTT